A single sample gave rise to the 17 T cell receptor beta chains below, sequenced in a study of cytomegalovirus exposure and HLA in healthy donors. PCR was performed using 60 Vbeta and 13 Jbeta primers. Sequenced by immunoSEQ multiplex PCR; TCRdb stores in-frame clones only, minus some. In the table there are 100,000 to 150,000 clones, approximately 80% of which are singletons. The sequencing sample was made of PBMCs. These receptors were obtained from a woman aged 18-29 years in good health and CMV-seropositive.

The rearrangement uses TRBV13 and TRBJ1-4, with 8 bases matching TRBD1. Trimming took 7 bases from V and 7 from J; bases not matched to a gene: 5. The CDR3 totals 13 residues. Germline CDR1 PRHDT, CDR2 FYEKMQ (reference sequence). The DNA for the CDR3 is TGTGCCAGCAACACCGGACAGGGTGAAAAACTGTTTTTT. This codes for CASNTGQGEKLFF.

V usage is TRBV4-1 and J usage is TRBJ1-4; unclear D gene. V was shortened by 2 bases and J by 0 bases, with 4 bases between the two germline ends. CDR3 size: 14 residues. Germline lookup yields CDR1 MGHRA and CDR2 YSYEKL. CDR3 sequence reads: CASSQPTTNEKLFF. The DNA of the CDR3 is TGCGCCAGCAGCCAACCTACAACTAATGAAAAACTGTTTTTT.

V and J are TRBV5-4 and TRBJ2-5; TRBD1 matches 9 bases. Germline CDR1 and CDR2: SGHNT and YYREEE (reference sequence). The CDR3 loop spans 15 amino acids. The junction had 8 bases not matched to a gene; V was cut back by 4 bases and J by 4 bases. The CDR3 DNA follows: TGTGCCAGCAGCCAAACAGGGGGCGCGGGAGAGACCCAGTACTTC. This sequence encodes CASSQTGGAGETQYF.

The chain links TRBV2 to TRBJ1-5; 7 nucleotides align to TRBD1. This CDR3 region has 12 residues. V gave up 9 bases and J gave up 8 bases; unmatched junction bases: 7. The germline CDR1 and CDR2 sequences are SNHLY and FYNNEI. Here the CDR3 DNA reads TGTGCCAGTGGCGGGACAGCTGAGCCCCAGCATTTT. This encodes CASGGTAEPQHF.

This chain uses TRBV28 with TRBJ2-7, with 7 bases matching TRBD1. The CDR3 is made up of 17 amino acids. CDR1 MDHEN and CDR2 SYDVKM come from the germline V gene. The V segment lost 3 bases and the J segment 3 bases; nucleotides outside the gene matches: 14. CDR3 in DNA: TGTGCCAGCAGTTTCGGACAGGTGGGACACAAGGGCTACGAGCAGTACTTC. Translation: CASSFGQVGHKGYEQYF.

The CDR3 region is CASSPGQGLIPDTQYF. In nucleotides, the CDR3 is TGTGCCAGCAGCCCCGGACAGGGGCTAATCCCAGATACGCAGTATTTT. J is TRBJ2-3 and V is TRBV5-8; 9 nucleotides match TRBD1. The germline V gene has CDR1 SGHTS and CDR2 YDEGEE. This CDR3 spans 16 amino acids. J was trimmed by 4 bases and V by 4 bases; bases with no gene match: 10.

The V gene is TRBV10-3, the J gene TRBJ2-1, with 10 bases that match TRBD1. This CDR3 is built from 14 residues. Looked up from germline, CDR1 is ENHRY and CDR2 is SYGVKD. After removal of 2 bases from V and 7 bases from J, the junction contained 2 bases not matched to a gene. The CDR3 spells CAISERTGGNEQFF. The CDR3 coding sequence is TGTGCCATCAGTGAGAGGACAGGGGGGAATGAGCAGTTCTTC.

The rearrangement joins TRBV4-1 to TRBJ1-4; no clear D gene. The V and J ends lost 1 base and 0 bases respectively, with 9 bases between them. This CDR3 region has 16 residues. Germline lookup yields CDR1 MGHRA and CDR2 YSYEKL. The CDR3 bases are TGCGCCAGCAGCCAAGCCCTGGCCGCAACTAATGAAAAACTGTTTTTT. Protein: CASSQALAATNEKLFF.

V is TRBV7-9 and J is TRBJ2-7, with 9 bases that match TRBD1. The CDR3 covers 13 residues. CDR1 is SEHNR, CDR2 FQNEAQ, per germline (reference sequence). Germline trimming cut 5 bases from V and 6 bases from J; bases unmatched to any gene: 5. DNA for the CDR3: TGTGCCAGCAGCCCCGGGACAGGGAGCGAGCAGTACTTC. Protein product: CASSPGTGSEQYF.

This chain links TRBV7-6 with TRBJ2-3; TRBD1 might be the D (6 bases). The germline gives CDR1 SGHVS, CDR2 FNYEAQ. There are 11 residues in the CDR3. The V and J ends lost 9 bases and 8 bases respectively, with 12 bases between them. CDR3 sequence reads: CASQGSGTQYF. The CDR3 DNA reads TGTGCCAGTCAGGGGAGCGGTACGCAGTATTTT.

This rearrangement joins TRBV5-1 to TRBJ1-1; D ambiguous. The CDR3 totals 13 residues. Per the germline V gene, CDR1 is SGHRS and CDR2 is YFSETQ. Trimming removed 4 bases at V and 7 bases at J, with 14 bases between. CDR3 nucleotide sequence: TGCGCCAGCAGCCCCTATCCCTCGGTTGAAGCTTTCTTT. Translating it yields CASSPYPSVEAFF.

This chain connects TRBV28 to TRBJ1-2; 8 bases fit TRBD1. Germline CDR1 reads MDHEN; CDR2 reads SYDVKM. The CDR3 is 15 amino acids. After removal of 6 bases from V and 0 bases from J, the junction contained 6 bases not matched to a gene. The CDR3 bases are TGTGCCAGCAGCCGACAGGGGATAGCTAACTATGGCTACACCTTC. As protein: CASSRQGIANYGYTF.

The V gene is TRBV5-1, the J gene TRBJ2-1; the D is unclear. Deletions cut 3 bases from V and 8 bases from J, with 15 bases between. The CDR3 spans 14 residues. The germline V gene has CDR1 SGHRS and CDR2 YFSETQ. CDR3 sequence reads: CASSSPPEVHEQFF. As DNA, the CDR3 is TGCGCCAGCAGCTCGCCCCCAGAGGTCCATGAGCAGTTCTTC.

This clone was counted a single time. J is TRBJ1-2 and V is TRBV4-1; maybe TRBD1 (5 bases). V was shortened by 2 bases and J by 7 bases, with 17 bases between the two germline ends. The CDR3 spans 15 residues. CDR1 is MGHRA and CDR2 is YSYEKL in the germline V gene. This CDR3 reads CASSQTTGKRRGYTF. DNA for the CDR3: TGCGCCAGCAGCCAAACTACAGGAAAGCGTCGTGGCTACACCTTC.

This chain links TRBV4-1 with TRBJ1-1, with unresolved D. V gave up 3 bases and J gave up 3 bases, with 14 bases separating them. The CDR3 is made up of 15 amino acids. The germline CDR1 and CDR2 sequences are MGHRA and YSYEKL. The CDR3 DNA reads TGCGCCAGCAGCCATTACCTGGAGGGAGACACTGAAGCTTTCTTT. It specifies CASSHYLEGDTEAFF.

This clone was recorded once. This sequence joins TRBV6-1 and TRBJ2-5; D is uncertain. The germline gives CDR1 MNHNS, CDR2 SASEGT. The CDR3 runs 13 residues. V gave up 8 bases and J gave up 2 bases, with 12 bases separating them. The CDR3 DNA reads TGTGCCAGCGGCCCCAAGTTTCAAGAGACCCAGTACTTC. This gives the protein CASGPKFQETQYF.

This chain joins TRBV25-1 and TRBJ2-4, with TRBD1 matching 9 bases. Germline trimming cut 10 bases from V and 1 base from J; bases unmatched to any gene: 5. CDR1 is MGHDK and CDR2 is SYGVNS in the germline V gene. The CDR3 length is 14 residues. The CDR3 loop is CATRDREAKNIQYF. The CDR3 DNA sequence: TGTGCCACTCGGGACAGGGAGGCCAAAAACATTCAGTACTTC.